One sample yielded the 5 T cell receptor beta chains listed below, sequenced in a study of blood T cells in healthy people across ages. Primers used in a second PCR of roughly 6 to 12 cycles were a sample-barcoded 5' primer and a J-beta primer mix. A single record per CDR3 protein comes from TCRdb applying MiXCR to the 5' RACE reads. The table records 700,000 or so distinct CDR3 sequences, over 40% of them present only once. The sequencing sample was made of blood. These receptors all come from an elderly man in good health.

With respect to this clonotype: A much larger clone differs from this one at a single base, so this may be a read error. The rearrangement uses TRBV20-1 and TRBJ2-7; TRBD1 matches 12 bases. In germline, CDR1 is DFQATT, CDR2 SNEGSKA (reference sequence). There are 14 residues in the CDR3. CDR3 sequence: CSTSLGQGAREQYF. Here the CDR3 DNA reads TGCAGTACTAGCCTGGGACAGGGGGCGCGGGAGCAGTACTTC.

The sample holds many counts of this clonotype. This may come from a read error, since a much larger clone is one base off. The chain employs TRBV7-2 and TRBJ2-7; no firm D call. CDR3 length: 15 amino acids. The V end was cut by 5 bases, the J end by 0 bases, with 14 bases between. Per germline, CDR1 SGHTA and CDR2 FQGNSA. The DNA of the CDR3 is TGTGCCAGCAGCCGCCACGGCCGCGACTCCTACGAGCAGTACTTC. Amino acid sequence: CASSRHGRDSYEQYF.

As for this clonotype: No conserved phenylalanine or tryptophan ends this CDR3, so it is likely a read error. The chain recombines TRBV7-2 with TRBJ2-7, with D perhaps TRBD2 (5 bases). CDR3 length: 15 residues. The germline V gene encodes CDR1 SGHTA and CDR2 FQGNSA. Trimming left V 1 base short and J 3 bases short, with 13 bases between. The CDR3: CASSLGGVASYEQYL. The CDR3 nucleotides read TGTGCCAGCAGCTTAGGTGGGGTAGCGAGCTACGAGCAGTACCTC.

Details on this clonotype: A read error may explain this, as a much larger clone is one base away. The chain carries TRBV20-1 and TRBJ2-1; the D gene is possibly TRBD2 (6 bases). The CDR3 sequence is 14 residues long. V lost 1 base and J lost 7, with 14 bases in between. In germline, CDR1 is DFQATT, CDR2 SNEGSKA (reference sequence). The CDR3 loop reads CSARGQIRGNEQFF. DNA for the CDR3: TGCAGTGCTAGAGGGCAGATCCGGGGGAATGAGCAGTTCTTC.

This clonotype appeared a few times. The chain has TRBV7-2 and TRBJ2-1; 9 bases line up with TRBD2. The ends lost 5 bases at V and 6 bases at J; junction bases unmatched: 5. The CDR3 sequence is 14 residues long. The germline gives CDR1 SGHTA, CDR2 FQGNSA. The CDR3 sequence is CASSLGTSFNEQFF. In nucleotides, the CDR3 is TGTGCCAGCAGCCTCGGGACTAGCTTCAATGAGCAGTTCTTC.